The 6 T cell receptor beta chains reported below all come from one sample, sequenced in a study of technical replicates of blood from a handful of donors. Clones were sequenced by immunoSEQ multiplex PCR, and TCRdb holds only the in-frame ones, with some missing. This sample yields almost 90,000 clones, of which 95% are seen a single time; 0.34% belongs to the top ten. Sample: T cells isolated from PBMCs. Receptor source: a human donor in good health.

The chain is built from TRBV6-5 and TRBJ2-3; TRBD2 might be the D (5 bases). Germline loops: CDR1 MNHEY, CDR2 SVGAGI. The CDR3 has 14 amino acids. The V gene lost 2 bases and the J gene lost 7 bases, with 13 bases spanning the gap. CDR3 region: CASSYVGSPNTQYF. CDR3 coding DNA: TGTGCCAGCAGTTACGTAGGGAGTCCCAATACGCAGTATTTT.

This chain joins TRBV7-9 and TRBJ1-1, with D uncertain. The germline CDR1 and CDR2 sequences are SEHNR and FQNEAQ (reference sequence). The length of the CDR3 is 12 residues. V gave up 3 bases and J gave up 3 bases, with 5 bases separating them. The CDR3 loop is CASSFRYTEAFF. The CDR3 nucleotides read TGTGCCAGCAGCTTCCGTTACACTGAAGCTTTCTTT.

The CDR3 sequence is CASSYGGKETQYF. Written as DNA, the CDR3 is TGTGCCAGCAGTTACGGCGGGAAAGAGACCCAGTACTTC. This sequence joins TRBV6-5 and TRBJ2-5; a weak D match, TRBD2 (6 bases). Germline CDR1 is MNHEY and CDR2 is SVGAGI. The CDR3 covers 13 residues. Trimming took 2 bases from V and 3 from J, leaving 7 bases between them.

CDR3 DNA: TGTGCCAGCAGCCGTGACTGGGACAACCCCAATGGCTACACCTTC. Its translation: CASSRDWDNPNGYTF. This sequence joins TRBV7-9 and TRBJ1-2, with a tentative D call TRBD1 (6 bases). Germline loops: CDR1 SEHNR, CDR2 FQNEAQ (reference sequence). V gave up 5 bases and J gave up 6 bases, with 19 bases separating them. The CDR3 is made up of 15 amino acids.

The gene calls are TRBV6-5 and TRBJ2-3; 7 positions match TRBD1. The CDR3 is 12 residues long. Trimming took 6 bases from V and 4 from J; bases not matched to a gene: 1. From germline, CDR1 is MNHEY and CDR2 SVGAGI. CDR3 region: CASSDRADTQYF. DNA of the CDR3: TGTGCCAGCAGCGACAGGGCAGATACGCAGTATTTT.

This chain connects TRBV6-5 to TRBJ1-5, with 9 bases aligning to TRBD1. Looked up from germline, CDR1 is MNHEY and CDR2 is SVGAGI. The length of the CDR3 is 14 residues. The J segment lost 7 bases and the V segment lost 6 bases, leaving 7 bases of the junction unmatched. The DNA for the CDR3 is TGTGCCAGCAGCAGACAGGGGGGGGAACAGCCCCAGCATTTT. Protein sequence: CASSRQGGEQPQHF.